This TCR beta chain was identified during a study of human T cells and chemical hapten exposure. Study-wide results and limits: Versus controls, significantly more large CDR3 similarity clusters arose from expanded TCRs.

CDR3 length: 13 residues. CDR1 and CDR2 (germline): DFQATT, SNEGSKA (reference sequence). V trimming: 7 bases; J trimming: 5 bases; junction bases outside the gene matches: 7. Time point of the sample: patch test 3, about 24 weeks after DPC sensitization. Treatment specified: therapeutic diphenylcyclopropenone sensitization with weekly scalp DPC. Blood sampling preceded each patch test application. Each donor was an alopecia patient between 18 and 70 years of age who qualified for DPC. The library tagged individual cDNA molecules with unique molecular identifiers. Each CDR3 protein gets one entry after TCRdb re-called the RACE reads with MiXCR. This table holds under 200,000 distinct CDR3 sequences, around a quarter found once. In its sample, this clonotype was seen a few times. The antigen remains unidentified.

This chain uses TRBV20-1 with TRBJ2-3, with 9 bases that match TRBD2. The material was whole blood, obtained in connection with sensitization to the hapten diphenylcyclopropenone (DPC). The receptor was isolated from a woman under 30 with alopecia areata. Some clones in this sample may be carry-over from other donors' samples. The CDR3 reads CSVLVAGVDTQYF. CDR3 coding DNA: TGCAGTGTTTTGGTAGCGGGAGTAGATACGCAGTATTTT.